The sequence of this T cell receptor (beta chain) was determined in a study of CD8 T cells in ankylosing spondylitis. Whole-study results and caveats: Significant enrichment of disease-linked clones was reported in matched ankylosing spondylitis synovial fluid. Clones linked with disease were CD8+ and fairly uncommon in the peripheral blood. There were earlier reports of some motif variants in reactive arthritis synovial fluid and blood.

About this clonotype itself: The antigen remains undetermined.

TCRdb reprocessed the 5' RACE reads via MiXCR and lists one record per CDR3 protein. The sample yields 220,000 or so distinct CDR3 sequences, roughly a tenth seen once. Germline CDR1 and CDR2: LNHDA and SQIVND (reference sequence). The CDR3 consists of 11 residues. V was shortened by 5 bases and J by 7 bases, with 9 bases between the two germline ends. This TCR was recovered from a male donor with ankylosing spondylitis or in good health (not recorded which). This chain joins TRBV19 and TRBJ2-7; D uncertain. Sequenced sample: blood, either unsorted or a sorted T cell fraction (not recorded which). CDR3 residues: CASSQQREQYF. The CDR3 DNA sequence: TGTGCCAGTAGTCAACAGAGAGAGCAGTACTTC.